This TCR beta chain was captured by sequencing in a study of blood T cell repertoires in COVID-19. This CDR3 is 14 amino acids long. Between the trimmed V and J ends, which lost 7 bases and 2 bases, there was a span of 12 bases. Germline CDR1 is SEHNR and CDR2 is FQNEAQ (reference sequence). As processed by the authors: Reference gene primer amplification yielded estimated nucleated cell counts. Produced via immunoSEQ multiplex PCR; TCRdb's table is partial and in-frame only. The DNA was the basis for D and trimming; V, J and clone size are from that table. The sample carries a few hundred thousand clones, around 90% recorded once. Recruited during active infection, patients (from Seattle) were subsequently followed longitudinally.

Material: peripheral blood. The TCR comes from a woman aged 60-70 years with COVID-19, enrolled during active disease. V gene TRBV7-9 combines with J gene TRBJ1-5, with D perhaps TRBD1 (5 bases). The CDR3 coding sequence is TGTGCCAGCACTATGGGGCCTGGCAATCAGCCCCAGCATTTT. The encoded protein is CASTMGPGNQPQHF.